A single sample gave rise to the 31 T cell receptor beta chains below, sequenced in a study of CD8+ T cells in alopecia areata. As to treatment: oral pan-JAK inhibitor, 5-10 mg twice daily. cDNA prepared by RNA extraction and subsequent reverse transcription served as the template for sequencing. Repertoires were generated with immunoSEQ multiplex PCR, while TCRdb's copy carries only in-frame clones and drops some. This table has more than 150,000 clones, roughly 62% appearing once. Sequencing was performed on CD8+ T cells sorted from blood, taken at week 24, from a patient treated with tofacitinib. The receptors come from a human donor with alopecia areata.

This rearrangement joins TRBV19 to TRBJ2-2, with 11 nucleotides matching TRBD1. This CDR3 has 15 amino acids. Germline values: CDR1 LNHDA, CDR2 SQIVND (reference sequence). V lost 6 bases, J lost 7 bases, and 7 bases stayed unmatched. The CDR3 protein is CASRTDRGQIGELFF. CDR3 nucleotides: TGTGCCAGTAGGACGGACAGGGGGCAAATCGGGGAGCTGTTTTTT.

The rearrangement links TRBV29-1 to TRBJ2-2; possibly TRBD1 or TRBD2 for D (6 bases each). The CDR3 loop spans 18 amino acids. Germline loops: CDR1 SQVTM, CDR2 ANQGSEA. With 1 base removed from V and 1 base from J, the gap between germline ends came to 19 bases. Written as DNA, the CDR3 is TGCAGCGTTGAAGGGGAACCGGGGGCGGGTTTGAACACCGGGGAGCTGTTTTTT. Translating gives CSVEGEPGAGLNTGELFF.

The V gene is TRBV7-9, the J gene TRBJ2-2; D not certain. V lost 5 bases and J 3 bases, leaving 10 bases between the germline ends. CDR1 is SEHNR and CDR2 is FQNEAQ in the germline V gene (reference sequence). The CDR3 extends over 14 amino acids. For the CDR3, the DNA is TGTGCCAGCAGCCAGATACTTTACACCGGGGAGCTGTTTTTT. It encodes CASSQILYTGELFF.

With regard to this clone: At one of its ends the junction is not consistent with the germline gene, which may arise from a read error. The rearrangement uses TRBV7-7 and TRBJ2-2, with TRBD2 as a possible D gene (5 bases). The germline CDR1 and CDR2 sequences are SSHAT and FNYEAQ (reference sequence). The CDR3 runs 14 residues. The CDR3 region is CASRFRGNTGELFF. CDR3 coding DNA: TGTGCTAGCAGGTTCCGGGGGAACACCGGGGAGCTGTTTTTT. Full variable domain (remainder filled in from reference TRBV7-7 and TRBJ2-2): GAGVSQSPRYKVTKRGQDVTLRCDPISSHATLYWYQQALGQGPEFLTYFNYEAQPDKSGLPSDRFSAERPEGSISTLTIQRTEQRDSAMYRCASRFRGNTGELFFGEGSRLTVL.

This clone was recorded a few times. This rearrangement joins TRBV5-6 to TRBJ2-5; D may be TRBD1 or TRBD2 (5 bases each). V lost 3 bases and J 7 bases, leaving 13 bases between the germline ends. The CDR3 has 13 residues. Germline lookup yields CDR1 SGHDT and CDR2 YYEEEE. As DNA, the CDR3 is TGTGCCAGCAGCTGGGGGAGTGATGTGACCCAGTACTTC. Amino acids: CASSWGSDVTQYF.

The rearrangement joins TRBV5-1 to TRBJ2-7; the match to TRBD1 covers 7 bases. Germline V CDR1 and CDR2: SGHRS, YFSETQ. Trimming cost V 2 bases and J 5 bases; bases outside gene matches: 4. The CDR3 totals 13 residues. The CDR3, as DNA: TGCGCCAGCAGCTTAATCAGGGGGAACGAGCAGTACTTC. Its translation: CASSLIRGNEQYF.

J is TRBJ2-3 and V is TRBV7-8; D remains unclear. Germline V gives CDR1 SGHVS, CDR2 FQNEAQ. CDR3 length: 11 amino acids. V gave up 8 bases and J gave up 6 bases, with 9 bases separating them. CDR3 bases: TGTGCCAGCCCCTTGGGGGATACGCAGTATTTT. Translating gives CASPLGDTQYF.

V is TRBV29-1 and J is TRBJ1-4; D is ambiguous. CDR3 length equals 13 residues. Between the trimmed V and J ends, which lost 8 bases and 1 base, there was a span of 11 bases. Per germline, CDR1 SQVTM and CDR2 ANQGSEA. The CDR3 coding sequence is TGCAGCATCCTGGGAGGAACTAATGAAAAACTGTTTTTT. Its protein product is CSILGGTNEKLFF.

This clone was detected only a few times. V and J are TRBV30 and TRBJ2-2; D remains unclear. Germline CDR1 and CDR2: GTSNPN and SVGIG (reference sequence). This CDR3 spans 14 amino acids. The V gene lost 1 base and the J gene lost 4 bases, with 10 bases spanning the gap. The CDR3 reads CAWSAGSATGELFF. The CDR3 DNA reads TGTGCCTGGAGTGCCGGGTCGGCCACCGGGGAGCTGTTTTTT. Drawing the rest from reference TRBV30 and TRBJ2-2, the complete variable domain is SQTIHQWPATLVQPVGSPLSLECTVEGTSNPNLYWYRQAAGRGLQLLFYSVGIGQISSEVPQNLSASRPQDRQFILSSKKLLLSDSGFYLCAWSAGSATGELFFGEGSRLTVL.

The rearrangement links TRBV27 to TRBJ2-2, with unresolved D. This CDR3 has 14 residues. The germline V gene has CDR1 MNHEY and CDR2 SMNVEV (reference sequence). With 2 bases removed from V and 1 base from J, the gap between germline ends came to 5 bases. CDR3 bases: TGTGCCAGCAGTTTAATGGGGAACACCGGGGAGCTGTTTTTT. Its translation: CASSLMGNTGELFF.

The genes are TRBV6-1 and TRBJ1-1; D is possibly TRBD1 (5 bases). This CDR3 has 12 amino acids. Germline-derived CDR1 and CDR2 are MNHNS and SASEGT. The ends were cut back, 4 bases at V and 4 bases at J, with 7 bases in the middle. The CDR3, as DNA: TGTGCCAGCAGTGCAGGGTTCACTGAAGCTTTCTTT. Translated: CASSAGFTEAFF.

The CDR3 protein is CASSLEPQSSYEQYF. As DNA, the CDR3 is TGCGCCAGCAGCTTGGAGCCACAGAGCTCCTACGAGCAGTACTTC. The chain links TRBV5-1 to TRBJ2-7; D remains unclear. V was trimmed by 0 bases and J by 0 bases, leaving 10 bases between them. The length of the CDR3 is 15 residues. Looked up from germline, CDR1 is SGHRS and CDR2 is YFSETQ.

The V and J genes are TRBV7-9 and TRBJ1-1; D call uncertain. The CDR3 is 14 residues long. V lost 5 bases to trimming and J lost 8 bases, with 18 bases between them. Germline-derived CDR1 and CDR2 are SEHNR and FQNEAQ (reference sequence). CDR3 region: CASSPTMGVAEAFF. The CDR3 DNA reads TGTGCCAGCAGCCCAACCATGGGAGTGGCCGAAGCTTTCTTT.

In its sample, this clone was seen a few times. The CDR3 sequence: CASSLVPGVGTEAFF. CDR3 bases: TGTGCCAGCAGCTTAGTCCCAGGGGTTGGCACTGAAGCTTTCTTT. The chain is built from TRBV11-2 and TRBJ1-1; D possibly corresponds to TRBD1 (6 bases). The germline V gene encodes CDR1 SGHAT and CDR2 FQNNGV. The CDR3 totals 15 residues. The V gene lost 1 base and the J gene lost 4 bases, with 13 bases spanning the gap.

This clone has a handful of counts. The J gene is TRBJ1-1, the V gene TRBV29-1; no definite D call. V dropped 7 bases and J dropped 4 bases, with 10 bases sitting between them. The CDR3 spans 11 residues. In germline, CDR1 is SQVTM, CDR2 ANQGSEA. The CDR3 loop is CSAILGTEAFF. CDR3 nucleotides: TGCAGCGCTATTCTTGGCACTGAAGCTTTCTTT.

The count of this clone is one. This chain links TRBV7-9 with TRBJ2-7; 11 bases are shared with TRBD2. The trim removed 4 bases at V and 3 bases at J, leaving 5 bases unmatched. The CDR3 runs 15 residues. Germline V gives CDR1 SEHNR, CDR2 FQNEAQ (reference sequence). CDR3 nucleotides: TGTGCCAGCAGCTCGTCTAGCGGGGGGTACTACGAGCAGTACTTC. It yields the protein CASSSSSGGYYEQYF.

J is TRBJ2-5 and V is TRBV27; D remains unclear. The CDR3 loop spans 18 amino acids. Trimming took off 0 bases at V and 7 bases at J, with 24 bases between the two ends. Germline V CDR1 and CDR2: MNHEY, SMNVEV (reference sequence). The CDR3 spells CASSLSSLGLDPRGTQYF. CDR3 coding DNA: TGTGCCAGCAGTTTATCTTCTCTAGGGCTAGACCCAAGAGGGACCCAGTACTTC.

The rearrangement joins TRBV10-3 to TRBJ2-7; 9 bases map to TRBD2. This CDR3 spans 13 amino acids. Germline CDR1 and CDR2: ENHRY and SYGVKD. The J segment lost 4 bases and the V segment lost 7 bases, leaving 5 bases of the junction unmatched. The CDR3 DNA follows: TGTGCCATCACCTCAGCGGGGGGTTACGAGCAGTACTTC. It translates to CAITSAGGYEQYF.

The chain uses TRBV9 and TRBJ2-1; D is unresolved. Germline lookup yields CDR1 SGDLS and CDR2 YYNGEE. The V end was cut by 2 bases, the J end by 7 bases, with 7 bases between. The CDR3 loop spans 12 amino acids. The CDR3 spells CASSVAENEQFF. The DNA for the CDR3 is TGTGCCAGCAGCGTTGCAGAAAATGAGCAGTTCTTC.

V usage is TRBV9 and J usage is TRBJ2-7, with D perhaps being TRBD1 or TRBD2 (5 bases each). Per germline, CDR1 SGDLS and CDR2 YYNGEE. This CDR3 spans 14 amino acids. Trimming stripped 3 bases from V and 2 bases from J, with 12 bases between. The CDR3 DNA sequence: TGTGCCAGCAGCGCCGGGACGCCCCCCTACGAGCAGTACTTC. It encodes CASSAGTPPYEQYF.

V gene TRBV29-1 combines with J gene TRBJ1-2, with D hard to call. Germline CDR1 reads SQVTM; CDR2 reads ANQGSEA. V shed 1 base and J shed 2 bases, with 8 bases lying between them. The CDR3 runs to 13 residues. For the CDR3, the DNA is TGCAGCGTTGAAGGGAGGCAAAACTATGGCTACACCTTC. Encoded protein: CSVEGRQNYGYTF.

V usage is TRBV28 and J usage is TRBJ2-7, with a possible D match to TRBD2 (5 bases). Germline lookup yields CDR1 MDHEN and CDR2 SYDVKM. This CDR3 region has 11 residues. The ends were cut back, 8 bases at V and 2 bases at J, with 7 bases in the middle. The chain's CDR3 is CASRGPYEQYF. CDR3 in DNA: TGTGCCAGCCGAGGGCCCTACGAGCAGTACTTC.

Written as DNA, the CDR3 is TGTGCCAGCAGTTCGCAAGACCACGATGTGCTGCAGTTCTTC. It yields the protein CASSSQDHDVLQFF. The V call is TRBV27, the J call TRBJ2-1; D gene ambiguous. Germline CDR1 and CDR2: MNHEY and SMNVEV (reference sequence). V was trimmed by 4 bases and J by 12 bases, leaving 19 bases between them. This CDR3 region has 14 residues.

This chain uses TRBV5-6 with TRBJ2-5; 7 nucleotides match TRBD2. Germline lookup yields CDR1 SGHDT and CDR2 YYEEEE. The trim removed 7 bases at V and 7 bases at J, leaving 7 bases unmatched. This CDR3 contains 12 residues. Here the CDR3 reads CASSIGRATQYF. The CDR3 DNA follows: TGTGCCAGCTCCATTGGGAGGGCGACCCAGTACTTC.

CDR3 DNA sequence: TGCAGCGTTTCGTGGGACAGGGGGTACCAAGAGACCCAGTACTTC. Amino acids: CSVSWDRGYQETQYF. The rearrangement joins TRBV29-1 to TRBJ2-5; TRBD1 matches at 11 bases. In germline, CDR1 is SQVTM, CDR2 ANQGSEA. The CDR3 is 15 residues long. V dropped 5 bases and J dropped 0; count of bases not matched to a gene: 5.

This chain joins TRBV5-1 and TRBJ2-1; a weak D match, TRBD2 (6 bases). The germline gives CDR1 SGHRS, CDR2 YFSETQ. Trimming cost V 0 bases and J 2 bases, with 12 bases left between them. This CDR3 is built from 16 residues. CDR3 region: CASSLVRGMTYNEQFF. The CDR3 DNA reads as TGCGCCAGCAGCTTGGTTCGGGGGATGACCTACAATGAGCAGTTCTTC.

The chain carries TRBV11-2 and TRBJ2-7; 10 nucleotides agree with TRBD1. The CDR3 loop spans 16 amino acids. The J segment lost 4 bases and the V segment lost 1 base, leaving 7 bases of the junction unmatched. CDR1 and CDR2 (germline): SGHAT, FQNNGV. CDR3 residues: CASSLASGTGVYEQYF. DNA of the CDR3: TGTGCCAGCAGCTTAGCTTCCGGGACAGGGGTTTACGAGCAGTACTTC. Full variable domain (outside the CDR3, taken from reference TRBV11-2 and TRBJ2-7): EAGVAQSPRYKIIEKRQSVAFWCNPISGHATLYWYQQILGQGPKLLIQFQNNGVVDDSQLPKDRFSAERLKGVDSTLKIQPAKLEDSAVYLCASSLASGTGVYEQYFGPGTRLTVT.

The rearrangement links TRBV28 to TRBJ2-3; 8 bases fit TRBD2. Per the germline V gene, CDR1 is MDHEN and CDR2 is SYDVKM. The CDR3 has 14 residues. Trimming took 10 bases from V and 4 from J; bases not matched to a gene: 10. CDR3 sequence reads: CATQGLVAPDTQYF. The CDR3 bases are TGTGCCACACAGGGACTAGTAGCCCCAGATACGCAGTATTTT.

CDR3 nucleotides: TGTGCCACCAGCAGACTCTCTGAGGGGGGAGGCTATGGCTACACCTTC. This encodes CATSRLSEGGGYGYTF. V gene TRBV15 combines with J gene TRBJ1-2; D perhaps matches TRBD1 (6 bases). The germline gives CDR1 LNHNV, CDR2 YYDKDF (reference sequence). The V gene lost 2 bases and the J gene lost 4 bases, with 17 bases spanning the gap. This CDR3 region has 16 residues.

The rearrangement joins TRBV2 to TRBJ1-2; D not resolved. V lost 6 bases and J lost 4, with 12 bases in between. The CDR3 covers 13 residues. Germline lookup yields CDR1 SNHLY and CDR2 FYNNEI. This chain's CDR3 is CASSSGPTYGYTF. For the CDR3, the DNA is TGTGCCAGCAGCTCAGGACCTACCTATGGCTACACCTTC.

In its sample, this clone was seen a few times. The sample holds other DNA sequences that translate to the same CDR3. This rearrangement joins TRBV7-9 to TRBJ1-2; a weak D match, TRBD1 (5 bases). The CDR3 sequence is 12 residues long. Trimming pared 1 base from V and 7 bases from J, leaving 7 bases between. Germline V gene data show CDR1 as SEHNR and CDR2 as FQNEAQ (reference sequence). The CDR3 DNA reads TGTGCCAGCAGCTTAGGGGGCCTTGGCTACACCTTC. It translates to CASSLGGLGYTF. The complete variable domain, with remaining parts taken from reference TRBV7-9 and TRBJ1-2, reads DTGVSQNPRHKITKRGQNVTFRCDPISEHNRLYWYRQTLGQGPEFLTYFQNEAQLEKSRLLSDRFSAERPKGSFSTLEIQRTEQGDSAMYLCASSLGGLGYTFGSGTRLTVV.